This T cell receptor (beta chain) originates from a study of T cells in Graves' hyperthyroidism and ophthalmopathy. This clonotype was counted at least ten times. The antigen is not known. Points from the study as a whole: Blood samples included most of the expanded thyroid clonotypes exceeding 0.001.

Lactation, pregnancy, other autoimmune disease or uncontrolled infection led to exclusion of patients. Every diagnosis used clinical symptoms, serum thyroxine and TRAb, thyroid ultrasound and orbital computed tomography. A roughly 9.3 ml volume of fresh peripheral blood provided the PBMCs. CDR3 size: 13 residues. Germline V gene data show CDR1 as SQVTM and CDR2 as ANQGSEA. Trimming removed 8 bases from V and 10 bases from J; junction bases left unmatched: 14. RNA transcripts yielded amplified TCR beta CDR3 regions. Initially, a first-round RT-PCR of the TCR CDR3 employed the HTBI primer set. TCRdb passed the multiplex PCR reads through MiXCR, listing each CDR3 protein once. The data contain 700,000 to 850,000 distinct CDR3 sequences, approximately 36% of them seen just once; the ten biggest clones take up approximately 31%.

This clonotype was sampled from a woman between 35 and 50 years old with Graves' hyperthyroidism. The chain is built from TRBV29-1 and TRBJ1-2, with 9 bases matching TRBD1. Sequencing input: blood. CDR3 residues: CSIKPRDRVDYTF. The CDR3 region has the DNA TGCAGCATTAAGCCCCGGGACAGGGTCGACTACACCTTC. The full variable domain, rest sourced from reference TRBV29-1 and TRBJ1-2, is SAVISQKPSRDICQRGTSLTIQCQVDSQVTMMFWYRQQPGQSLTLIATANQGSEATYESGFVIDKFPISRPNLTFSTLTVSNMSPEDSSIYLCSIKPRDRVDYTFGSGTRLTVV.